The next 8 T cell receptor beta chains were all read from a single sample in a study of blood T cell repertoires in COVID-19. The data were produced by immunoSEQ multiplex PCR, yet TCRdb's version contains in-frame clones alone and is incomplete. The top ten clones hold 1.1% of a sample with 380,000 or so clones, approximately 80% of them seen once. The sample consisted of peripheral blood. These receptors all stem from a human donor with acute or convalescent COVID-19. The donor label of this sample is uncertain.

The J gene is TRBJ2-7, the V gene TRBV7-6, with 11 bases fitting TRBD2. Germline CDR1 is SGHVS and CDR2 is FNYEAQ. The CDR3 covers 16 residues. V shed 5 bases, J shed 2 bases, and the junction held 8 bases outside the gene matches. CDR3 amino acids: CASSPPLAGGPYEQYF. CDR3 nucleotide sequence: TGTGCCAGCAGCCCCCCCCTAGCGGGAGGTCCCTACGAGCAGTACTTC.

This clone was seen a handful of times. This chain joins TRBV2 and TRBJ1-4; weak D call: TRBD1 (6 bases). The CDR3 spans 12 residues. The germline V gene has CDR1 SNHLY and CDR2 FYNNEI. Trimming took 7 bases from V and 10 from J, leaving 13 bases between them. CDR3 amino acids: CASTLVGGKLFF. The CDR3, as DNA: TGTGCCAGCACCCTGGTAGGGGGAAAACTGTTTTTT.

CDR3 region: CASSLAAGIPGELFF. The DNA of the CDR3 is TGTGCCAGCAGCTTAGCCGCAGGTATCCCCGGGGAGCTGTTTTTT. The chain carries TRBV7-2 and TRBJ2-2, with D uncertain. CDR1 is SGHTA and CDR2 is FQGNSA in the germline V gene. The CDR3 contains 15 residues. V dropped 0 bases and J dropped 6 bases, with 11 bases sitting between them.

The V gene is TRBV11-2, the J gene TRBJ1-1, with 7 nucleotides matching TRBD1. V trimming: 3 bases; J trimming: 0 bases; junction bases outside the gene matches: 4. The CDR3 consists of 15 residues. Per germline, CDR1 SGHAT and CDR2 FQNNGV. The DNA for the CDR3 is TGTGCCAGCAGCTTCAGGACAGGATTGAACACTGAAGCTTTCTTT. Its translation is CASSFRTGLNTEAFF.

This chain joins TRBV2 and TRBJ1-2, with unresolved D. This CDR3 is built from 14 residues. Between the trimmed V and J ends, which lost 4 bases and 0 bases, there was a span of 9 bases. Germline V lookup: CDR1 SNHLY, CDR2 FYNNEI. CDR3 protein: CASSVWPPNYGYTF. The CDR3 region has the DNA TGTGCCAGCAGTGTGTGGCCGCCTAACTATGGCTACACCTTC.

The rearrangement joins TRBV11-2 to TRBJ1-1; 7 bases agree with TRBD1. This CDR3 spans 14 amino acids. CDR1 and CDR2 from the germline V gene are SGHAT and FQNNGV. With V trimmed by 6 bases and J by 0 bases, 4 bases remained unmatched. The CDR3 region has the DNA TGTGCCAGCAGTTCAGACAGGGTGAACACTGAAGCTTTCTTT. Its translation is CASSSDRVNTEAFF.

The chain is built from TRBV6-1 and TRBJ2-3; possible D gene TRBD1, 5 bases. Germline-derived CDR1 and CDR2 are MNHNS and SASEGT. The CDR3 runs 16 residues. Trimming took 0 bases from V and 2 from J, leaving 12 bases between them. In nucleotides, the CDR3 is TGTGCCAGCAGTGAAGCTTGGGGCGGCTTCACAGATACGCAGTATTTT. This gives the protein CASSEAWGGFTDTQYF.

The V and J genes are TRBV29-1 and TRBJ1-1, with 8 bases aligning to TRBD1. The CDR3 length is 15 residues. Germline V gene data show CDR1 as SQVTM and CDR2 as ANQGSEA. After removal of 6 bases from V and 4 bases from J, the junction contained 13 bases not matched to a gene. For the CDR3, the DNA is TGCAGCGTCGCAACTTTGATCACAGGGGGCACTGAAGCTTTCTTT. The encoded protein is CSVATLITGGTEAFF. The whole variable domain, remainder taken from reference TRBV29-1 and TRBJ1-1, is SAVISQKPSRDICQRGTSLTIQCQVDSQVTMMFWYRQQPGQSLTLIATANQGSEATYESGFVIDKFPISRPNLTFSTLTVSNMSPEDSSIYLCSVATLITGGTEAFFGQGTRLTVV.